This is a list of T cell receptor beta chains from one sample in a study of memory CD4+ T cells and cytomegalovirus serostatus. The repertoire was sequenced with immunoSEQ multiplex PCR; TCRdb's copy has only in-frame clones and lacks some. The sample consists of approximately 50,000 clones, about 80% of them appearing once. Sequenced sample: memory CD4+ T cells from blood. Every receptor here comes from an adult in good health and CMV-seropositive. CDR3s include the opening cysteine and the closing phenylalanine or tryptophan.

J gene,V gene,CDR3 protein
TRBJ1-2,TRBV30,CAWSPTATYGYTF
TRBJ2-6,TRBV5-6,CASSLDPGQGANVLTF
TRBJ2-7,TRBV18,CASSPAQGTSGAGEQYF
TRBJ1-5,TRBV6-1,CASSELRGKGGEQPQHF
TRBJ2-5,TRBV19,CASSRELVETQYF
TRBJ1-1,TRBV10-3,CAISQGLNTEAFF
TRBJ1-2,TRBV19,CASSIESSVVGYGYTF
TRBJ2-3,TRBV30,CAWSNGLGQDTQYF
TRBJ2-1,TRBV4-2,CASSQERGTAFYNEQFF
TRBJ2-5,TRBV11-2,CASSGARWTSGSGKYF
TRBJ2-5,TRBV28,CASRPDRGEGTQYF
TRBJ2-3,TRBV13,CASSPGPDTQYF
TRBJ2-2,TRBV5-1,CASSLNGQNTGELFF
TRBJ2-3,TRBV4-3,CASSPSSGSLSTTQYF
TRBJ2-3,TRBV6-5,CASSLLGAGEGDTQYF
TRBJ2-2,TRBV11-2,CASTEGNRGWVNTGELFF
TRBJ1-4,TRBV28,CASSYLGAEKLFF
TRBJ1-2,TRBV5-4,CASSLDSRDAGYGYTF
TRBJ2-2,TRBV2,CASRRLQNTGELFF
TRBJ1-1,TRBV5-1,CASSSGDGNTEAFF
TRBJ2-1,TRBV7-7,CASSPGLAYNEQFF
TRBJ2-2,TRBV30,CAWSVREELFF
TRBJ1-2,TRBV9,CASSVAAQGRPDGYTF